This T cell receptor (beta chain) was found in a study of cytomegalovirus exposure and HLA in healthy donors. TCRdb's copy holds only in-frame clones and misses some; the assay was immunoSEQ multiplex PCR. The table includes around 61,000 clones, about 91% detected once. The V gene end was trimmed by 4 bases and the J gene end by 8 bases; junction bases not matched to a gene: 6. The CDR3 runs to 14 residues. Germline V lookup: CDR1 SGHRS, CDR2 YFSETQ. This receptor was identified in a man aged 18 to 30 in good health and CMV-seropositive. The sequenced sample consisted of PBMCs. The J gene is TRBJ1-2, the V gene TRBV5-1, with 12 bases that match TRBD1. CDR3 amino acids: CASSLGQGATGYTF. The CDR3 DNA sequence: TGCGCCAGCAGCCTGGGACAGGGGGCGACCGGCTACACCTTC.